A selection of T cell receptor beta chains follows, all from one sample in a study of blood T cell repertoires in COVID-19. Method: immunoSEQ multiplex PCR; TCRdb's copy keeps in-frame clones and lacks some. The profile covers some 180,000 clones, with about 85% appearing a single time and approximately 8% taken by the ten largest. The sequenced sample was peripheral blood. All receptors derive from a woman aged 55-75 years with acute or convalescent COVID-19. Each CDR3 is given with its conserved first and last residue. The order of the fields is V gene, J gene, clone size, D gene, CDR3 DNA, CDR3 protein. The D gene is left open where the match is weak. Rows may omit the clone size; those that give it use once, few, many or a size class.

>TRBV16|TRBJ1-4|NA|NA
TGTGCCAGCAGCCAATCGCTAGGTCTCCCCACGCGGTCAACTAATGAAAAACTGTTTTTT
CASSQSLGLPTRSTNEKLFF
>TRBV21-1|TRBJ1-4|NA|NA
TGTGCCAGCCCCTATCGGGGGGCGACGGAAAAACTGTTTTTT
CASPYRGATEKLFF
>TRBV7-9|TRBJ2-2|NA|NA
TGTGCCAGCAGTCCAAGGACAGTGAACACCGGGGAGCTGTTTTTT
CASSPRTVNTGELFF
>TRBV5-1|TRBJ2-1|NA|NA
TGCGCCAGCAGCTACTTTCTGACAGTCAAGGCCTACAATGAGCAGTTCTTC
CASSYFLTVKAYNEQFF
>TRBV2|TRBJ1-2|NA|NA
TGTGCCAGCAGTGAAGCGGGCAGGGATGTATCTGGCTACACCTTC
CASSEAGRDVSGYTF
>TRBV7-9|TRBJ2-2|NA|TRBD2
TGTGCCAGCAGCTCTGGTAGCGGGAGGGCCCACGGGGAGCTGTTTTTT
CASSSGSGRAHGELFF
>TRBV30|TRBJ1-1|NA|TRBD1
TGTGCCTGGGGACAGGGGCGCTACACTGAAGCTTTCTTT
CAWGQGRYTEAFF
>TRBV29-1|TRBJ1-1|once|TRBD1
TGCAGCGGCGGGACAGGGATGAACACTGAAGCTTTCTTT
CSGGTGMNTEAFF
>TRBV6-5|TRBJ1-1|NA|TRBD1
TGTGCCAGCAGTCCCGCAGGGGGATACACTGAAGCTTTCTTT
CASSPAGGYTEAFF
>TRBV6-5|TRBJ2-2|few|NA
TGTGCCAGCAGTTACTCGAGGAGCAACGCCGGGGAGCTGTTTTTT
CASSYSRSNAGELFF
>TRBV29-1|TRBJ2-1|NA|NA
TGCAGCGTAGGCTCGGGACACCTAACCTACAATGAGCAGTTCTTC
CSVGSGHLTYNEQFF
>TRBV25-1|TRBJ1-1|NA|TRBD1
TGTGCCAGCAGTGGGGACAGGAGGACGAACACTGAAGCTTTCTTT
CASSGDRRTNTEAFF
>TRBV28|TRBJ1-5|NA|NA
TGTGCCAGCAGTCCCTTAGATCAGCCCCAGCATTTT
CASSPLDQPQHF
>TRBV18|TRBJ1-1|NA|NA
TGTGCCAGCTCACCGGAGGATTGGGGAGGGAGCACTGAAGCTTTCTTT
CASSPEDWGGSTEAFF
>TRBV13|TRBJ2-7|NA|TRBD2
TGTGCCAGCAGCTTTCGCGGGAGGGGTGCCTACGAGCAGTACTTC
CASSFRGRGAYEQYF
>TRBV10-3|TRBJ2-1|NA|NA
TGTGCCATCACCCCCGGAGGAAGCAATGAGCAGTTCTTC
CAITPGGSNEQFF
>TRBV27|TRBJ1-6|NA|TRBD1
TGTGCCAGCAGTTTGGACTGGACAGGGGATAATTCACCCCTCCACTTT
CASSLDWTGDNSPLHF
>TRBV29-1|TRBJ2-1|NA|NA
TGCAGCGCAGCTGAGGACACCATGGAGCAGTTCTTC
CSAAEDTMEQFF
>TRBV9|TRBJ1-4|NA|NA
TGTGCCAGCAGCGTAGGAAGCGATAATGAAAAACTGTTTTTT
CASSVGSDNEKLFF
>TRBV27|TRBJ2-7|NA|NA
TGTGCCAGCAGTTCGTACTACGAGCAGTACTTC
CASSSYYEQYF
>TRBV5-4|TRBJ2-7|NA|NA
TGTGCCAGCAGCTTAGGGGGAAGAGTCTACGAGCAGTACTTC
CASSLGGRVYEQYF
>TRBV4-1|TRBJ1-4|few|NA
TGCGCCAGCAGCCAGGACCCCAGGAGGGAACTGTTTTTT
CASSQDPRRELFF
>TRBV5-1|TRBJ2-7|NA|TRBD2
TGCGCCAGCAGCTTGGACGGGACTACTTACGAGCAGTACTTC
CASSLDGTTYEQYF
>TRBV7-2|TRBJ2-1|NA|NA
TGTGCCAGCAGCTTAGCAGCGAGAGAATACAATGAGCAGTTCTTC
CASSLAAREYNEQFF
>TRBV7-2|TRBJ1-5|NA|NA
TGTGCCAGCAGCTTAGAAGCAGGGGAGAATCAGCCCCAGCATTTT
CASSLEAGENQPQHF
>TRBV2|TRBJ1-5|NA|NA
TGTGCCAGCCAAAAAACAGGACGCAATCAGCCCCAGCATTTT
CASQKTGRNQPQHF
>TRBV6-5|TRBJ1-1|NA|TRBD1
TGTGCCAGCACCCAGGGGGCGCCTCTTAACACTGAAGCTTTCTTT
CASTQGAPLNTEAFF
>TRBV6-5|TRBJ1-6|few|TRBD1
TGTGCCAGCAGACGCCAGGGGGCCAATTCACCCCTCCACTTT
CASRRQGANSPLHF
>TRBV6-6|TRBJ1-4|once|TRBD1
TGTGCCAGCAGTCCTCGGACAGGGGGTAATGAAAAACTGTTTTTT
CASSPRTGGNEKLFF
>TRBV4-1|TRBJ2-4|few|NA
TGCGCCAGCAGCCAAGATCCCGGGGACATTCAGTACTTC
CASSQDPGDIQYF
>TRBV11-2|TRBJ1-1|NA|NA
TGTGCCAGCAGCTTAGGGGGACTGTGGGGAACTGAAGCTTTCTTT
CASSLGGLWGTEAFF
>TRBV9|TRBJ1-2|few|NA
TGTGCCAGCAGCGTAGATTCAGGGAAACATGGCTACACCTTC
CASSVDSGKHGYTF
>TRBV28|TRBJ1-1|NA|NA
TGTGCCAGCAGTCCCTCGGTCCGCCGAGGGGCTTTCTTT
CASSPSVRRGAFF
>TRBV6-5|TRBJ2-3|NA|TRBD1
TGTGCCAGCAGTAGGGGGACAGGGATTACAGATACGCAGTATTTT
CASSRGTGITDTQYF
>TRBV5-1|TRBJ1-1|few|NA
TGCGCCAGCAGCTTGAACAGCCAGAACACTGAAGCTTTCTTT
CASSLNSQNTEAFF
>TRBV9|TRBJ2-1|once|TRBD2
TGTGCCAGCAGCGAGTCGACTAGCGGCTACAATGAGCAGTTCTTC
CASSESTSGYNEQFF
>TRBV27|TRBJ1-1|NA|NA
TGTGCCAGCAGTTCCCTCGGGGGAGGCACTGAAGCTTTCTTT
CASSSLGGGTEAFF
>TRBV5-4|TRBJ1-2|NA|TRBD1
TGTGCCAGCAGCCTCGGACAGGGGTTGGGAAGCTACACCTTC
CASSLGQGLGSYTF
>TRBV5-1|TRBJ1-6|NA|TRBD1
TGCGCCAGCAGCCCTAGGACAGGGGACAATTCACCCCTCCACTTT
CASSPRTGDNSPLHF